The rows below give T cell receptor beta chains drawn from one sample of a study of monozygotic twins with inflammatory bowel disease. Following a re-call of the 5' RACE reads, TCRdb has one entry per CDR3 protein and lacks DNA. Its table records approximately 330,000 distinct CDR3 sequences. Sequencing used blood. These receptors all stem from a human donor with ulcerative colitis or Crohn's disease, or a healthy co-twin of an affected twin (not recorded which). The CDR3 runs from the conserved cysteine through the conserved F or W. The order of the fields is J gene, V gene, CDR3 protein.

j_gene: TRBJ2-7; v_gene: TRBV28; CDR3aa: CASSLNQGTAPYEQYF
j_gene: TRBJ1-2; v_gene: TRBV29-1; CDR3aa: CSVGGTGGRVYGYTF
j_gene: TRBJ1-3; v_gene: TRBV27; CDR3aa: CASGDRIGNTIYF
j_gene: TRBJ2-2; v_gene: TRBV5-1; CDR3aa: CASSLVERNTGELFF
j_gene: TRBJ2-1; v_gene: TRBV20-1; CDR3aa: CSARYPGGRRYNEQFF
j_gene: TRBJ2-1; v_gene: TRBV9; CDR3aa: CASSVTGLAGYNEQFF
j_gene: TRBJ2-1; v_gene: TRBV5-6; CDR3aa: CASSLEGGLQHNEQFF
j_gene: TRBJ2-5; v_gene: TRBV6-5; CDR3aa: CASSYSRGETQYF
j_gene: TRBJ1-6; v_gene: TRBV11-2; CDR3aa: CASRTGVNSPLHF
j_gene: TRBJ2-7; v_gene: TRBV5-1; CDR3aa: CASSSRPGVEQYF
j_gene: TRBJ2-2; v_gene: TRBV7-9; CDR3aa: CASSLTLTSGELFF
j_gene: TRBJ2-7; v_gene: TRBV2; CDR3aa: CASSELGRGGSYEQYF
j_gene: TRBJ2-7; v_gene: TRBV5-1; CDR3aa: CASSQDSSYEQYF
j_gene: TRBJ1-1; v_gene: TRBV19; CDR3aa: CASNDPRRGPEAFF
j_gene: TRBJ2-7; v_gene: TRBV7-2; CDR3aa: CASTPGWGASYEQYF
j_gene: TRBJ1-2; v_gene: TRBV28; CDR3aa: CASRPPLGTPVSGYTF
j_gene: TRBJ1-2; v_gene: TRBV4-1; CDR3aa: CASSQGAQINYGYTF
j_gene: TRBJ1-3; v_gene: TRBV6-6; CDR3aa: CAAGDLSGNTIYF
j_gene: TRBJ2-3; v_gene: TRBV6-2/TRBV6-3; CDR3aa: CASSTGGDTQYF
j_gene: TRBJ2-5; v_gene: TRBV7-9; CDR3aa: CASSLSWDKTQYF